The next 19 T cell receptor beta chains were all read from a single sample in a study of graft-versus-host responses after intestinal transplantation. Generated by immunoSEQ multiplex PCR, the TCRdb table keeps only in-frame clones and is missing some. The sample comprises 23,000 or so clones, about 39% of which are singletons, and roughly 0.65% rests with the top ten. The sample here was alloreactive CD4+ T cells from a mixed lymphocyte reaction culture, taken before intestinal transplant. The subset is: CFSE-low proliferating T cells sorted from roughly six-day pre-transplant mixed lymphocyte reaction (GvH or HvG direction). The source of these receptors is a human patient who received an intestinal transplant.

This clone was picked up a small number of times. The chain is built from TRBV28 and TRBJ2-7, with a tentative D call TRBD1 (5 bases). Looked up from germline, CDR1 is MDHEN and CDR2 is SYDVKM. V lost 6 bases to trimming and J lost 2 bases, with 14 bases between them. This CDR3 spans 14 amino acids. In DNA, the CDR3 is TGTGCCAGCAGCTTTACGACAGTAACCTACGAGCAGTACTTC. As protein: CASSFTTVTYEQYF.

In this sample, this clone turned up a few times. J is TRBJ2-3 and V is TRBV30; weak D call: TRBD2 (6 bases). Between the trimmed V and J ends, which lost 0 bases and 9 bases, there was a span of 13 bases. This CDR3 is built from 13 residues. The germline V gene encodes CDR1 GTSNPN and CDR2 SVGIG (reference sequence). The CDR3 DNA is TGTGCCTGGAGTGTATCCGTTCGGGGGACGCAGTATTTT. Protein product: CAWSVSVRGTQYF.

In DNA form, the CDR3 reads TGTGCCAGCAGTCAGGCCAGGGGGTATTACGAGCAGTACTTC. Its translation: CASSQARGYYEQYF. The chain uses TRBV2 and TRBJ2-7; 7 bases map to TRBD1. J lost 4 bases, V lost 5 bases, and 8 bases had no gene match. The CDR3 extends over 14 amino acids. The germline CDR1 and CDR2 sequences are SNHLY and FYNNEI.

The chain is built from TRBV5-1 and TRBJ2-7; 11 bases are shared with TRBD2. CDR3 length: 22 residues. With 0 bases clipped from V and 4 bases from J, the junction kept 24 bases outside the gene matches. The germline gives CDR1 SGHRS, CDR2 YFSETQ. In DNA form, the CDR3 reads TGCGCCAGCAGCTTGGGGGGACAGGGTGTCGGCGGTAGCGGGAGGGCGTGGTACGAGCAGTACTTC. This encodes CASSLGGQGVGGSGRAWYEQYF.

V is TRBV19 and J is TRBJ2-1; 7 bases are a match to TRBD2. Germline-derived CDR1 and CDR2 are LNHDA and SQIVND (reference sequence). With V trimmed by 1 base and J by 9 bases, 9 bases remained unmatched. CDR3 length: 15 residues. The CDR3: CASSIAGGSWAEQFF. The CDR3 region has the DNA TGTGCCAGTAGTATAGCGGGAGGCAGTTGGGCTGAGCAGTTCTTC.

The chain combines TRBV7-9 with TRBJ1-3; D perhaps matches TRBD1 (5 bases). CDR3 length: 14 residues. The V end was cut by 5 bases, the J end by 0 bases, with 8 bases between. Germline CDR1 reads SEHNR; CDR2 reads FQNEAQ (reference sequence). In DNA, the CDR3 is TGTGCCAGCAGCCCTCAGGGCTCTGGAAACACCATATATTTT. Its translation: CASSPQGSGNTIYF.

The CDR3, as DNA: TGTGCCAGCAGCTTAGGATGGACAGGGAGGGGATCCTACGAGCAGTACTTC. It specifies CASSLGWTGRGSYEQYF. V is TRBV7-8 and J is TRBJ2-7; possible D gene TRBD1, 8 bases. This CDR3 contains 17 residues. Looked up from germline, CDR1 is SGHVS and CDR2 is FQNEAQ. V dropped 1 base and J dropped 1 base, with 17 bases sitting between them. Together with reference TRBV7-8 and TRBJ2-7, the CDR3 gives the full variable domain: GAGVSQSPRYKVAKRGQDVALRCDPISGHVSLFWYQQALGQGPEFLTYFQNEAQLDKSGLPSDRFFAERPEGSVSTLKIQRTQQEDSAVYLCASSLGWTGRGSYEQYFGPGTRLTVT.

This rearrangement joins TRBV4-1 to TRBJ2-7; possible D gene TRBD1, 6 bases. Germline values: CDR1 MGHRA, CDR2 YSYEKL. Deletions cut 5 bases from V and 0 bases from J, with 11 bases between. The CDR3 has 14 residues. CDR3 in DNA: TGCGCCAGCAGCTTTTCGACAGGCTCCTACGAGCAGTACTTC. Amino acid sequence: CASSFSTGSYEQYF.

In this sample, this clone turned up a few times. The CDR3 nucleotides are TGTGCCAGCAGCGGACAGGGATTCGAGGCCAAAAACATTCAGTACTTC. Amino acid sequence: CASSGQGFEAKNIQYF. The rearrangement joins TRBV6-6 to TRBJ2-4; 8 nucleotides align to TRBD1. With V trimmed by 6 bases and J by 1 base, 8 bases remained unmatched. The CDR3 totals 16 residues. The germline V gene encodes CDR1 MNHNY and CDR2 SVGAGI (reference sequence).

This clone came up a few times. The V and J genes are TRBV7-9 and TRBJ2-3; no clear D gene. Trimming took 5 bases from V and 0 from J, leaving 9 bases between them. Germline V gives CDR1 SEHNR, CDR2 FQNEAQ (reference sequence). The CDR3 sequence is 14 residues long. CDR3 region: CASSAYYSTDTQYF. The DNA of the CDR3 is TGTGCCAGCAGCGCGTACTACAGCACAGATACGCAGTATTTT.

J is TRBJ2-3 and V is TRBV6-5, with D possibly matching TRBD1 (8 bases). Trimming pared 10 bases from V and 3 bases from J, leaving 17 bases between. This CDR3 is 14 amino acids long. From germline, CDR1 is MNHEY and CDR2 SVGAGI. Written as DNA, the CDR3 is TGTGCCACCATCGACAGGGGAGGGACAGATACGCAGTATTTT. Translation: CATIDRGGTDTQYF.

The chain combines TRBV19 with TRBJ2-7; D remains ambiguous. Trimming stripped 5 bases from V and 0 bases from J, with 11 bases between. The germline V gene has CDR1 LNHDA and CDR2 SQIVND (reference sequence). The CDR3 loop spans 14 amino acids. The CDR3 sequence is CASSPLDFSYEQYF. For the CDR3, the DNA is TGTGCCAGTAGTCCCCTAGATTTCTCCTACGAGCAGTACTTC.

V usage is TRBV6-5 and J usage is TRBJ2-7, with D uncertain. Looked up from germline, CDR1 is MNHEY and CDR2 is SVGAGI. V dropped 6 bases and J dropped 1 base, with 4 bases sitting between them. CDR3 length: 11 amino acids. CDR3 sequence (DNA): TGTGCCAGCAGCCAATCCTACGAGCAGTACTTC. Translation: CASSQSYEQYF.

Worth noting for this clone: The same CDR3 is also encoded by other DNA sequences in this sample. CDR3 protein: CASSEGLTLTDTQYF. CDR3 DNA sequence: TGTGCCAGCAGCGAAGGACTAACCCTCACAGATACGCAGTATTTT. The V gene is TRBV27, the J gene TRBJ2-3; TRBD2 is a possible D gene (6 bases). The CDR3 contains 15 residues. V lost 6 bases and J 2 bases, leaving 15 bases between the germline ends. The germline V gene encodes CDR1 MNHEY and CDR2 SMNVEV (reference sequence).

The chain employs TRBV15 and TRBJ2-5; D perhaps matches TRBD1 (6 bases). Trimming took 1 base from V and 0 from J, leaving 9 bases between them. Germline assignment: CDR1 LNHNV and CDR2 YYDKDF (reference sequence). The CDR3 runs to 15 residues. The CDR3 is CATSRGQVYQETQYF. The CDR3 DNA is TGTGCCACCAGCAGAGGACAGGTGTACCAAGAGACCCAGTACTTC.

V gene TRBV6-1 combines with J gene TRBJ1-5; D call uncertain. Between the trimmed V and J ends, which lost 6 bases and 4 bases, there was a span of 4 bases. Per the germline V gene, CDR1 is MNHNS and CDR2 is SASEGT. The CDR3 length is 11 residues. CDR3 coding DNA: TGTGCCAGCAGAATAAATCAGCCCCAGCATTTT. It specifies CASRINQPQHF.

This rearrangement joins TRBV29-1 to TRBJ1-3, with TRBD1 as a possible D gene (6 bases). The length of the CDR3 is 13 residues. Germline loops: CDR1 SQVTM, CDR2 ANQGSEA. Trimming left V 7 bases short and J 4 bases short, with 14 bases between. The CDR3 region has the DNA TGCAGCGCCAAACAGGGACCCGGAAACACCATATATTTT. This sequence encodes CSAKQGPGNTIYF.

This clone has more than one count but fewer than ten. The chain employs TRBV7-9 and TRBJ1-4; tentative D call: TRBD1 (6 bases). The CDR3 has 16 residues. Deletions cut 3 bases from V and 8 bases from J, with 19 bases between. Germline V CDR1 and CDR2: SEHNR, FQNEAQ (reference sequence). The CDR3 DNA sequence: TGTGCCAGCAGCTTTAGGTCTACAGGGCGGGAGGAAAAACTGTTTTTT. Translation: CASSFRSTGREEKLFF.

This chain uses TRBV25-1 with TRBJ1-3; 12 nucleotides match TRBD1. This CDR3 is 15 amino acids long. Germline V CDR1 and CDR2: MGHDK, SYGVNS. The V segment lost 4 bases and the J segment 9 bases; nucleotides outside the gene matches: 7. The CDR3 spells CASSGMGQGAGTIYF. CDR3 nucleotides: TGTGCCAGCAGTGGAATGGGACAGGGGGCAGGCACCATATATTTT.